This T cell receptor (beta chain) is from a study of cytomegalovirus exposure and HLA in healthy donors. Worth noting for this clone: Its antigen is unidentified.

Study-level points and caveats: Donors were assumed by presence/absence analyses to have roughly uniform sequencing depth.

CDR3 size: 15 residues. Germline V gene data show CDR1 as SNHLY and CDR2 as FYNNEI. The V end lost 3 bases, the J end lost 0 bases, and 9 bases lay between the germline ends. Vbeta (60) and Jbeta (13) primers were used in the PCR. Measured with immunoSEQ multiplex PCR; TCRdb has only the in-frame clones, and not every one. The sample consists of about 180,000 clones, just under 80% of them appearing once. While unrecorded immune exposures were likely, the donors were nominally healthy when sampled. The chain joins TRBV2 to TRBJ1-5, with D perhaps TRBD1 (5 bases). The sample was PBMCs. This TCR derives from a woman aged 30 to 39 in good health and CMV-seronegative. This CDR3 is CASSDRAYSNQPQHF. DNA for the CDR3: TGTGCCAGCAGTGACAGGGCTTATAGCAATCAGCCCCAGCATTTT.